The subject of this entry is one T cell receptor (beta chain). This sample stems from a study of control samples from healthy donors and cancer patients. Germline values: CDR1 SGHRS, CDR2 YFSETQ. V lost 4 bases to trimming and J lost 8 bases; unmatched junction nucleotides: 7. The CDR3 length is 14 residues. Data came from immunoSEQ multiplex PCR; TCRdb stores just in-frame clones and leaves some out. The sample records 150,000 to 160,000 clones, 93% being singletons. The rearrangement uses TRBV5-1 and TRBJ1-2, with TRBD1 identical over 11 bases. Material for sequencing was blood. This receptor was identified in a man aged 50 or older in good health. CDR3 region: CASSVGQGAWGYTF. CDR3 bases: TGCGCCAGCAGCGTAGGACAGGGGGCTTGGGGCTACACCTTC. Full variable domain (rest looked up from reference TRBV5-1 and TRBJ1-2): KAGVTQTPRYLIKTRGQQVTLSCSPISGHRSVSWYQQTPGQGLQFLFEYFSETQRNKGNFPGRFSGRQFSNSRSEMNVSTLELGDSALYLCASSVGQGAWGYTFGSGTRLTVV.